The 28 T cell receptor beta chains listed next were all sequenced from one sample in a study of blood T cell repertoires in COVID-19. This table comes from immunoSEQ multiplex PCR, and its TCRdb copy is limited to in-frame clones, with some not included. The repertoire includes some 220,000 clones, over 75% of them detected once, and approximately 2.3% sits in the top ten. Sequencing used peripheral blood. The receptors come from a woman in her 70s with COVID-19, enrolled during active disease.

This clone was observed a few times. The rearrangement links TRBV7-2 to TRBJ2-7; 14 nucleotides match TRBD2. Per the germline V gene, CDR1 is SGHTA and CDR2 is FQGNSA. This CDR3 region has 19 residues. J lost 6 bases, V lost 3 bases, and 16 bases had no gene match. The chain's CDR3 is CASSFKTSGRAEPILEQYF. CDR3 coding DNA: TGTGCCAGCAGCTTTAAGACTAGCGGGAGGGCCGAACCCATCCTCGAGCAGTACTTC.

The chain joins TRBV27 to TRBJ1-5; 7 bases match TRBD1. Trimming took 2 bases from V and 2 from J; bases not matched to a gene: 3. The germline V gene encodes CDR1 MNHEY and CDR2 SMNVEV (reference sequence). This CDR3 comprises 15 residues. For the CDR3, the DNA is TGTGCCAGCAGTTTAAACGACAGGGGCAATCAGCCCCAGCATTTT. Its protein is CASSLNDRGNQPQHF.

This sequence joins TRBV2 and TRBJ2-1; 10 bases line up with TRBD2. The V gene end was trimmed by 5 bases and the J gene end by 9 bases; junction bases not matched to a gene: 16. The germline CDR1 and CDR2 sequences are SNHLY and FYNNEI. The CDR3 runs 17 residues. The CDR3 protein is CASSPSGTSVAVGEQFF. CDR3 in DNA: TGTGCCAGCAGTCCGTCCGGGACTAGCGTCGCCGTGGGTGAGCAGTTCTTC. The full variable domain, with the rest looked up from reference TRBV2 and TRBJ2-1, is EPEVTQTPSHQVTQMGQEVILRCVPISNHLYFYWYRQILGQKVEFLVSFYNNEISEKSEIFDDQFSVERPDGSNFTLKIRSTKLEDSAMYFCASSPSGTSVAVGEQFFGPGTRLTVL.

This chain connects TRBV6-6 to TRBJ1-1; weak D call: TRBD1 (5 bases). Trimming took off 2 bases at V and 4 bases at J, with 11 bases between the two ends. Germline assignment: CDR1 MNHNY and CDR2 SVGAGI (reference sequence). This CDR3 is 14 amino acids long. CDR3 nucleotide sequence: TGTGCCAGCAGTTACGCGACAGATAGCACTGAAGCTTTCTTT. It translates to CASSYATDSTEAFF.

The rearrangement links TRBV5-6 to TRBJ2-1, with 9 bases aligning to TRBD2. Trimming took 0 bases from V and 3 from J; bases not matched to a gene: 7. The CDR3 is made up of 17 amino acids. The germline V gene has CDR1 SGHDT and CDR2 YYEEEE. Here the CDR3 DNA reads TGTGCCAGCAGCTTGGAATTAGCGGGAGTTAGCTACAATGAGCAGTTCTTC. Its protein product is CASSLELAGVSYNEQFF.

Here the CDR3 reads CASSLLGSETQYF. The CDR3 bases are TGTGCCAGCAGCTTACTCGGGTCGGAGACCCAGTACTTC. The V gene is TRBV7-3, the J gene TRBJ2-5; the D is unclear. Trimming removed 2 bases from V and 5 bases from J, with 9 bases in between. Per germline, CDR1 SGHTA and CDR2 FQGTGA. The CDR3 sequence is 13 residues long. Together with reference TRBV7-3 and TRBJ2-5, the CDR3 gives the full variable domain: GAGVSQTPSNKVTEKGKYVELRCDPISGHTALYWYRQSLGQGPEFLIYFQGTGAADDSGLPNDRFFAVRPEGSVSTLKIQRTERGDSAVYLCASSLLGSETQYFGPGTRLLVL.

This clone has only a few counts. The chain is built from TRBV2 and TRBJ1-6; TRBD1 might be the D (5 bases). Germline CDR1 and CDR2: SNHLY and FYNNEI. This CDR3 has 14 residues. The germline V and J ends were trimmed by 3 bases and 4 bases, with 7 bases remaining between them. CDR3 sequence reads: CASSERQYNSPLHF. In DNA form, the CDR3 reads TGTGCCAGCAGTGAGAGACAGTATAATTCACCCCTCCACTTT.

The gene calls are TRBV9 and TRBJ1-2, with 8 bases fitting TRBD1. CDR1 and CDR2 from the germline V gene are SGDLS and YYNGEE. The CDR3 is made up of 15 amino acids. V lost 3 bases, J lost 4 bases, and 8 bases stayed unmatched. Here the CDR3 DNA reads TGTGCCAGCAGCGCTCCCAGGGGGCGCATCTATGGCTACACCTTC. Translated, it gives CASSAPRGRIYGYTF.

The CDR3 DNA reads as TGTGCCAGCAGCTTAAACAGGGGCTACGAGCAGTACTTC. Translated, it gives CASSLNRGYEQYF. V and J are TRBV7-9 and TRBJ2-7; TRBD1 agrees at 7 bases. In germline, CDR1 is SEHNR, CDR2 FQNEAQ (reference sequence). The CDR3 length is 13 residues. J lost 3 bases, V lost 2 bases, and 1 base had no gene match.

The chain joins TRBV7-2 to TRBJ2-7, with 7 bases that match TRBD2. Unmatched junction bases numbered 13, after V lost 5 bases and J lost 3 bases. CDR3 length: 16 residues. Germline CDR1 and CDR2: SGHTA and FQGNSA. The CDR3: CASSPSFSGSHYEQYF. CDR3 DNA sequence: TGTGCCAGCAGCCCATCTTTTAGCGGGTCCCACTACGAGCAGTACTTC.

This clone was picked up a small number of times. The chain links TRBV6-2 or TRBV6-3 to TRBJ1-1; D is possibly TRBD1 (5 bases). Germline V lookup: CDR1 MNHEY, CDR2 SVGEGT. This CDR3 spans 15 amino acids. V dropped 2 bases and J dropped 5 bases, with 15 bases sitting between them. CDR3 sequence reads: CASSYGGAGGTEAFF. CDR3 nucleotides: TGTGCCAGCAGTTACGGCGGGGCCGGTGGAACTGAAGCTTTCTTT.

The chain recombines TRBV7-3 with TRBJ2-5, with 10 positions matching TRBD2. V lost 0 bases to trimming and J lost 1 base; unmatched junction nucleotides: 8. This CDR3 is built from 18 residues. Germline CDR1 is SGHTA and CDR2 is FQGTGA. CDR3 in amino acids: CASSLTRLAGGSQETQYF. CDR3 DNA: TGTGCCAGCAGCTTAACCCGACTAGCGGGCGGAAGCCAAGAGACCCAGTACTTC.

The chain couples TRBV6-2 or TRBV6-3 to TRBJ1-1; TRBD1 matches 7 bases. Germline CDR1 is MNHEY and CDR2 is SVGEGT. Unmatched junction bases numbered 4, after V lost 6 bases and J lost 0 bases. The CDR3 extends over 14 amino acids. CDR3 DNA: TGTGCCAGCAGCCTCGGACAGGTGAACACTGAAGCTTTCTTT. It is translated as CASSLGQVNTEAFF.

The chain uses TRBV7-2 and TRBJ2-1, with TRBD2 identical over 13 bases. V shed 1 base and J 6 bases; nucleotides not matched to a gene: 6. Germline V CDR1 and CDR2: SGHTA, FQGNSA. The CDR3 length is 17 residues. The CDR3 is CASSLETGLAGRNEQFF. The CDR3 coding sequence is TGTGCCAGCAGCTTAGAAACGGGACTAGCGGGACGCAATGAGCAGTTCTTC.

This chain connects TRBV7-9 to TRBJ2-5, with D unclear. In germline, CDR1 is SEHNR, CDR2 FQNEAQ (reference sequence). The CDR3 covers 14 residues. Trimming stripped 1 base from V and 5 bases from J, with 11 bases between. CDR3 region: CASSLESDFETQYF. Here the CDR3 DNA reads TGTGCCAGCAGCTTAGAATCAGATTTCGAGACCCAGTACTTC.

The genes are TRBV19 and TRBJ1-3; D not resolved. CDR3 length: 14 amino acids. The germline V and J ends were trimmed by 3 bases and 4 bases, with 10 bases remaining between them. Per germline, CDR1 LNHDA and CDR2 SQIVND (reference sequence). CDR3 sequence reads: CASSILERGNTIYF. The CDR3 coding sequence is TGTGCCAGTAGTATCTTAGAGCGCGGAAACACCATATATTTT.

The V gene is TRBV19, the J gene TRBJ2-2, with 7 nucleotides matching TRBD1. This CDR3 has 15 amino acids. The germline CDR1 and CDR2 sequences are LNHDA and SQIVND (reference sequence). J lost 3 bases, V lost 3 bases, and 4 bases had no gene match. The CDR3 spells CASSIRDRDTGELFF. CDR3 bases: TGTGCCAGTAGTATCCGGGACAGAGACACCGGGGAGCTGTTTTTT.

The CDR3: CASGSTTSGIHEQYF. CDR3 sequence (DNA): TGTGCCAGCGGGTCGACTACTAGCGGGATCCACGAGCAGTACTTC. The chain joins TRBV4-2 to TRBJ2-7; 10 bases align to TRBD2. Germline V gene sequence: CDR1 LGHNA, CDR2 YNFKEQ. Unmatched junction bases numbered 12, after V lost 8 bases and J lost 5 bases. The CDR3 loop spans 15 amino acids.

V is TRBV5-4 and J is TRBJ1-3, with D perhaps TRBD1 (6 bases). The CDR3 covers 14 residues. The germline V and J ends were trimmed by 4 bases and 2 bases, with 10 bases remaining between them. Germline loops: CDR1 SGHNT, CDR2 YYREEE (reference sequence). DNA of the CDR3: TGTGCCAGCAGCCCGGGACATGCTGGAAACACCATATATTTT. It encodes CASSPGHAGNTIYF.

The chain has TRBV3-1 (or the pseudogene TRBV3-2) and TRBJ1-1, with D unresolved. Trimming stripped 2 bases from V and 6 bases from J, with 13 bases between. The CDR3 has 14 amino acids. CDR1 is LGHDT, CDR2 YNNKEL, per germline (reference sequence). CDR3 sequence: CASSQQLTAPEAFF. CDR3 in DNA: TGTGCCAGCAGCCAACAATTAACAGCACCTGAAGCTTTCTTT.

The chain uses TRBV3-1 (or the pseudogene TRBV3-2) and TRBJ1-3; no definite D call. Looked up from germline, CDR1 is LGHDT and CDR2 is YNNKEL (reference sequence). V lost 0 bases and J 0 bases, leaving 12 bases between the germline ends. CDR3 length: 17 amino acids. This chain's CDR3 is CASSQDRGFFSGNTIYF. CDR3 sequence (DNA): TGTGCCAGCAGCCAAGACCGAGGGTTCTTCTCTGGAAACACCATATATTTT.

This clone appeared once. The chain joins TRBV19 to TRBJ1-2, with TRBD1 identical over 7 bases. This CDR3 is 14 amino acids long. V dropped 4 bases and J dropped 6; count of bases not matched to a gene: 8. The germline gives CDR1 LNHDA, CDR2 SQIVND (reference sequence). The CDR3 sequence is CASSTGTEANGYTF. Here the CDR3 DNA reads TGTGCCAGTAGTACGGGGACAGAAGCTAATGGCTACACCTTC.

V gene TRBV6-5 combines with J gene TRBJ1-2; no reliable D call. The ends were cut back, 0 bases at V and 2 bases at J, with 13 bases in the middle. Germline CDR1 is MNHEY and CDR2 is SVGAGI. The length of the CDR3 is 16 residues. CDR3: CASSYSGSRQNYGYTF. The CDR3 nucleotides are TGTGCCAGCAGTTACTCAGGTAGCCGGCAGAACTATGGCTACACCTTC.

For the CDR3, the DNA is TGTGCCAGCAGTTTGCAGGGCTTGGCGGCAAATGAAAAACTGTTTTTT. Amino acids: CASSLQGLAANEKLFF. The chain joins TRBV28 to TRBJ1-4; TRBD1 is a possible D gene (5 bases). Germline V gene lookup returns CDR1 MDHEN and CDR2 SYDVKM. The CDR3 extends over 16 amino acids. V was cut by 3 bases and J by 5 bases, with 16 bases left in between.

The genes are TRBV9 and TRBJ1-1; 9 bases map to TRBD1. Trimming took 4 bases from V and 3 from J; bases not matched to a gene: 1. There are 13 residues in the CDR3. The germline V gene has CDR1 SGDLS and CDR2 YYNGEE. The CDR3 coding sequence is TGTGCCAGCAGCCGGGACAGGGACACTGAAGCTTTCTTT. Translated, it gives CASSRDRDTEAFF.

The chain couples TRBV6-5 to TRBJ1-6; D is undetermined. V shed 2 bases and J shed 7 bases, with 15 bases lying between them. The CDR3 is made up of 16 amino acids. Germline V gene data show CDR1 as MNHEY and CDR2 as SVGAGI. The CDR3 sequence: CASSYGSVEGNSPLHF. The CDR3 DNA follows: TGTGCCAGCAGTTACGGGTCGGTAGAGGGAAATTCACCCCTCCACTTT.

The chain carries TRBV5-1 and TRBJ1-6, with 8 nucleotides matching TRBD1. The CDR3 runs to 13 residues. Trimming took 7 bases from V and 10 from J; bases not matched to a gene: 7. Germline-derived CDR1 and CDR2 are SGHRS and YFSETQ. The CDR3 coding sequence is TGCGCCAGCCGTGGACAGGGTGGCTCACCCCTCCACTTT. Translated, it gives CASRGQGGSPLHF.

The V and J genes are TRBV7-2 and TRBJ2-7; TRBD2 matches at 13 bases. This CDR3 has 16 amino acids. Germline trimming cut 5 bases from V and 7 bases from J; bases unmatched to any gene: 11. Per germline, CDR1 SGHTA and CDR2 FQGNSA. The DNA for the CDR3 is TGTGCCAGCAGCAGCACTAGCGGGGGGGCCGCCCGGGAGCAGTACTTC. Protein product: CASSSTSGGAAREQYF.